The rows below give T cell receptor beta chains drawn from one sample of a study of OX40 agonist ivuxolimab in advanced cancers. The data were produced by immunoSEQ multiplex PCR, yet TCRdb's version contains in-frame clones alone and is incomplete. The table has about 70,000 clones, 80% to 90% seen once. The material was CD4+ or CD8+ T cells sorted from blood, obtained in a trial of the OX40 agonist ivuxolimab. All receptors come from an adult with an advanced solid tumor such as melanoma, head and neck, liver or kidney cancer. CDR3s include the opening cysteine and the closing phenylalanine or tryptophan. Each record gives: J gene, D gene, clone size, V gene, CDR3 DNA, CDR3 protein. A D gene is named only where the DNA matches it firmly. Size values are once, few and many counts, or a class for expanded clones, and some rows have none.

TRBJ2-7 TRBD2 - TRBV27 TGTGCCAGCAGCCGGACTAGCGGGAAGAACGAGCAGTACTTC CASSRTSGKNEQYF
TRBJ2-7 TRBD1 - TRBV6-5 TGTGCCAGCAGTTACGGTGGGACAGGGGTGGAGCAGTACTTC CASSYGGTGVEQYF
TRBJ1-2 TRBD1 - TRBV14 TGTGCCAGCAGCCAAGACTACGGGACAGGGCCTAGTGGCTACACCTTC CASSQDYGTGPSGYTF
TRBJ2-5 - - TRBV5-1 TGCGCCAGCCCGGAGACCCAGTACTTC CASPETQYF
TRBJ1-4 TRBD1 - TRBV9 TGTGCCAGCAGCGGCACAGGGGTGAGGGAAAAACTGTTTTTT CASSGTGVREKLFF
TRBJ2-5 - - TRBV19 TGTGCCAGTAGTAAGGATTTCCGGGAGCCAGGTGCTGAGACCCAGTACTTC CASSKDFREPGAETQYF
TRBJ1-6 TRBD1 - TRBV5-1 TGCGCCAGCAGCCTTGGACAGGGAGTGAGTTCACCCCTCCACTTT CASSLGQGVSSPLHF
TRBJ2-3 TRBD1 - TRBV5-6 TGTGCCAGCAGCCAGACAGGGACAGATACGCAGTATTTT CASSQTGTDTQYF
TRBJ2-3 - - TRBV7-6 TGTGCCAGCAGCTTAGGTCCCACAGATACGCAGTATTTT CASSLGPTDTQYF
TRBJ1-1 - - TRBV7-2 TGTGCCAGCAGCTTGGGGTATCAAAATAATGAAGCTTTCTTT CASSLGYQNNEAFF
TRBJ2-7 TRBD2 - TRBV11-3 TGTGCCAGCAGCTTAGGGCTAGCGGGAGTTTACGAGCAGTACTTC CASSLGLAGVYEQYF
TRBJ1-1 TRBD1 - TRBV18 TGTGCCAGCTCACCACGAACCGGGACAGGGTTTGGGGGGACTGAAGCTTTCTTT CASSPRTGTGFGGTEAFF
TRBJ2-3 TRBD1 - TRBV5-1 TGCGCCAGCAGCCGAGGACAGGGGCGCACAGATACGCAGTATTTT CASSRGQGRTDTQYF
TRBJ2-1 - - TRBV7-9 TGTGCCAGCAGACTGATTATGTCCGCAGGGATGGATGAGCAGTTCTTC CASRLIMSAGMDEQFF
TRBJ2-1 - - TRBV19 TGTGCCAGTAGTATATTGTACCAAAACAATGAGCAGTTCTTC CASSILYQNNEQFF
TRBJ1-5 - - TRBV2 TGTGCCAGCTCTAGGCAGGGTAGCAATCAGCCCCAGCATTTT CASSRQGSNQPQHF
TRBJ1-1 - - TRBV18 TGTGCCAGCTCACCAAACTGGGACACGAACACTGAAGCTTTCTTT CASSPNWDTNTEAFF
TRBJ2-3 - - TRBV6-5 TGTGCCAGCAGTTCTCTCACAGATACGCAGTATTTT CASSSLTDTQYF
TRBJ1-4 TRBD1 - TRBV29-1 TGCAGCGGAGGGACAGCTCCCGGTGAAAAACTGTTTTTT CSGGTAPGEKLFF
TRBJ2-1 TRBD1 once TRBV9 TGTGCCAGCAGCGGAGGACAGGGCATTTACAATGAGCAGTTCTTC CASSGGQGIYNEQFF
TRBJ2-1 - - TRBV11-2 TGTGCCAGCAGTTATACAGACAATGAGCAGTTCTTC CASSYTDNEQFF
TRBJ1-2 - - TRBV5-1 TGCGCCAGCAGCACGGACAGATCTAACTATGGCTACACCTTC CASSTDRSNYGYTF
TRBJ1-2 TRBD1 - TRBV28 TGTGCCAGCAGTTGGCCGACAGGGGCTAACTATGGCTACACCTTC CASSWPTGANYGYTF
TRBJ2-7 - - TRBV5-1 TGCGCCAGCAGCTTTGGAGGGGTCTACGAGCAGTACTTC CASSFGGVYEQYF
TRBJ2-7 TRBD2 - TRBV13 TGTGCCAGCAGCTTCGAACTAGCGGGAGGCTCTGGGGAGCAGTACTTC CASSFELAGGSGEQYF
TRBJ1-2 TRBD1 - TRBV7-9 TGTGCCAGCAGCGGGACAGCCCGAGCTAACTATGGCTACACCTTC CASSGTARANYGYTF
TRBJ1-6 TRBD1 - TRBV6-4 TGTGCCAGCAGTGAACAGGGGAGGTTGAATTCACCCCTCCACTTT CASSEQGRLNSPLHF
TRBJ2-3 TRBD2 - TRBV18 TGTGCCAGCTCACCAATTAATCCGACTAGCGGGGGGGCTTATGACACGCAGTATTTT CASSPINPTSGGAYDTQYF
TRBJ2-2 TRBD2 - TRBV18 TGTGCCAGCTCACCGGGACTAGCGGGGGTCACCGGGGAGCTGTTTTTT CASSPGLAGVTGELFF
TRBJ2-1 - - TRBV18 TGTGCCAGCTCACTTCGTATCTGGGGGGCGAGGAATGAGCAGTTCTTC CASSLRIWGARNEQFF
TRBJ1-1 - - TRBV19 TGTGCCAGTAATAAGCAGACTAACACTGAAGCTTTCTTT CASNKQTNTEAFF
TRBJ1-4 TRBD1 - TRBV5-6 TGTGCCAGCAGCTCATCAGGGGGCGGGATACTGTTTTTT CASSSSGGGILFF
TRBJ2-3 TRBD2 - TRBV6-4 TGTGCCAGCAGTGATGCGGGAGGGGGGCCAGATACGCAGTATTTT CASSDAGGGPDTQYF
TRBJ2-2 TRBD2 - TRBV2 TGTGCCGCCACGGGACTAGCGGGAGGATGGACCGGGGAGCTGTTTTTT CAATGLAGGWTGELFF
TRBJ2-3 - - TRBV9 TGTGCCAGCAGCGAAAAAGGGGTAACAGATACGCAGTATTTT CASSEKGVTDTQYF
TRBJ2-7 - - TRBV21-1 TGTGCCAGCAGCAATTTTCCGGGTGGTCCGGGACTGCCACTTGAGCAGTACTTC CASSNFPGGPGLPLEQYF
TRBJ2-3 TRBD2 once TRBV15 TGTGCCACCAGCAGAGGACTAGCGGGGGGCACAGATACGCAGTATTTT CATSRGLAGGTDTQYF
TRBJ2-1 - - TRBV21-1 TGTGCCAGCAGCAACAGGAGTAGCTCCTACAATGAGCAGTTCTTC CASSNRSSSYNEQFF
TRBJ1-1 - - TRBV5-1 TGCGCCAGCAGCTTGGGGCAACCGAGGGGTGAAGCTTTCTTT CASSLGQPRGEAFF
TRBJ1-2 - - TRBV5-6 TGTGCCAGCAGCTTGGAGCTCGCTGGCTATGGCTACACCTTC CASSLELAGYGYTF
TRBJ2-2 TRBD2 - TRBV29-1 TGCAGCGTTCTCTACGGGACTAGCGGGATCACCGGGGAGCTGTTTTTT CSVLYGTSGITGELFF
TRBJ1-5 - - TRBV28 TGTGCCAGCATCCTCAGGGTGGGTCAGCCCCAGCATTTT CASILRVGQPQHF
TRBJ2-7 - - TRBV30 TGTGCCTGGAGGGGGGGCTTGGGTAGACTCTCTCACGAGCAGTACTTC CAWRGGLGRLSHEQYF
TRBJ2-2 - - TRBV4-1 TGCGCCAGCAGGACCGCGAACACCGGGGAGCTGTTTTTT CASRTANTGELFF
TRBJ2-7 - - TRBV29-1 TGCAGCGTTGCTGGGACATCCTACGAGCAGTACTTC CSVAGTSYEQYF
TRBJ2-7 TRBD1 - TRBV5-5 TGTGCCAGCAGTCCTCGGCCGGGACAGGGTAGGTACGAGCAGTACTTC CASSPRPGQGRYEQYF
TRBJ2-1 TRBD2 - TRBV5-8 TGTGCCAGCAGCGGAGGAGTGGTAGCGGGAGTATACAATGAGCAGTTCTTC CASSGGVVAGVYNEQFF
TRBJ2-3 TRBD2 - TRBV7-8 TGTGCCAGCAGGAAGGGACTAGCGGGAGGGAATGCAGATACGCAGTATTTT CASRKGLAGGNADTQYF
TRBJ2-7 - - TRBV6-5 TGTGCCAGCCGGACAACTTACGAGCAGTACTTC CASRTTYEQYF
TRBJ1-1 TRBD1 - TRBV6-4 TGTGCCAGCAGTGCCACAGGGGACACTGAAGCTTTCTTT CASSATGDTEAFF
TRBJ2-2 TRBD1 once TRBV5-4 TGTGCCAGCAGCTTCGGGACAGATACCGGGGAGCTGTTTTTT CASSFGTDTGELFF
TRBJ1-1 - - TRBV10-3 TGTGCCATCAGTGAGTCCGGGGGGCGTGTAACTGAAGCTTTCTTT CAISESGGRVTEAFF
TRBJ1-3 - - TRBV18 TGTGCCAGCTCACCCGGCCTTCGGACGCTTCGCGCTGGAAACACCATATATTTT CASSPGLRTLRAGNTIYF
TRBJ2-2 TRBD2 - TRBV27 TGTGCCAGCAGTTTATCGGCTAGCGGGATGAACACCGGGGAGCTGTTTTTT CASSLSASGMNTGELFF
TRBJ2-2 - once TRBV10-3 TGTGCCATCATGGGCGGGAATACCGGGGAGCTGTTTTTT CAIMGGNTGELFF
TRBJ2-5 - - TRBV30 TGTGCCTGGGGAGGGGGGGCGGAGACCCAGTACTTC CAWGGGAETQYF
TRBJ2-3 TRBD1 - TRBV19 TGTGCCAGTAGTTTGGGGACAGGGGGACTGCGCACAGATACGCAGTATTTT CASSLGTGGLRTDTQYF
TRBJ1-5 TRBD1 - TRBV4-2 TGTGCCAGCAGCATAGCACCGGGACAGGGGGATCAGCCCCAGCATTTT CASSIAPGQGDQPQHF
TRBJ2-2 - once TRBV19 TGTGCCAGTAGCCCGGGTGGGACCGGGGAGCTGTTTTTT CASSPGGTGELFF
TRBJ1-1 - - TRBV5-4 TGTGCCAGCAGCTTGGTTGATAGGAACTTTGAAGCTTTCTTT CASSLVDRNFEAFF